Shown below are 11 T cell receptor beta chains from a single sample sequenced in a study of shared clonotypes between healthy human individuals. The protocol was immunoSEQ multiplex PCR, while the TCRdb copy is restricted to in-frame clones and leaves out a portion. The sample carries approximately 1,500,000 clones, roughly 96% recorded once. The sample consisted of naive CD4+ T cells sorted from blood. As to subset: CD45RA+ positively selected. The source of these receptors is a man between 25 and 39 years old in good health.

The chain couples TRBV7-2 to TRBJ1-5; TRBD1 matches 10 bases. Per the germline V gene, CDR1 is SGHTA and CDR2 is FQGNSA. The CDR3 runs to 15 residues. Trimming at V came to 4 bases and at J to 7 bases, leaving 7 bases not matched to a gene. In DNA, the CDR3 is TGTGCCAGCAGCTGGGGACAGGGGATAGGACAGCCCCAGCATTTT. It is translated as CASSWGQGIGQPQHF.

The chain carries TRBV28 and TRBJ2-7; D remains ambiguous. V was trimmed by 1 base and J by 7 bases, leaving 14 bases between them. Germline CDR1 is MDHEN and CDR2 is SYDVKM. The CDR3 covers 14 residues. The CDR3 is CASSLLHQVREQYF. The CDR3 nucleotides are TGTGCCAGCAGTTTATTGCACCAGGTGAGGGAGCAGTACTTC.

The chain is built from TRBV9 and TRBJ2-1; TRBD1 agrees at 9 bases. This CDR3 has 16 residues. The trim removed 0 bases at V and 7 bases at J, leaving 8 bases unmatched. Germline assignment: CDR1 SGDLS and CDR2 YYNGEE. CDR3 region: CASSVESTGGGNEQFF. DNA for the CDR3: TGTGCCAGCAGCGTAGAATCAACAGGGGGCGGGAATGAGCAGTTCTTC.

This chain joins TRBV25-1 and TRBJ2-1, with D maybe TRBD1 (5 bases). Trimming left V 8 bases short and J 2 bases short, with 13 bases between. This CDR3 is built from 14 residues. Germline V gene sequence: CDR1 MGHDK, CDR2 SYGVNS. The CDR3 coding sequence is TGTGCCAGCTGCCGTGACAGCCCCTACAATGAGCAGTTCTTC. Translated, it gives CASCRDSPYNEQFF.

The rearrangement joins TRBV28 to TRBJ2-7, with 13 bases matching TRBD2. The CDR3 sequence is 18 residues long. Germline V CDR1 and CDR2: MDHEN, SYDVKM. V trimming: 2 bases; J trimming: 1 base; junction bases outside the gene matches: 8. CDR3 amino acids: CASSLGYRTSGSSYEQYF. CDR3 in DNA: TGTGCCAGCAGTTTAGGGTACCGGACTAGCGGGAGTTCCTACGAGCAGTACTTC.

This clone was observed a single time. This chain connects TRBV4-3 to TRBJ2-5; D gene unclear. The ends were cut back, 0 bases at V and 2 bases at J, with 16 bases in the middle. Germline CDR1 LGHNA, CDR2 YSLEER. There are 17 residues in the CDR3. CDR3 amino acids: CASSQDIRFQLQETQYF. The CDR3 region has the DNA TGCGCCAGCAGCCAAGATATTAGGTTTCAGTTACAAGAGACCCAGTACTTC.

This sequence joins TRBV27 and TRBJ2-2; D is possibly TRBD1 or TRBD2 (5 bases each). V was cut by 8 bases and J by 4 bases, with 17 bases left in between. Germline V lookup: CDR1 MNHEY, CDR2 SMNVEV (reference sequence). CDR3 length: 15 residues. In nucleotides, the CDR3 is TGTGCCAGCGCCGGGGCAGGGAGTTCCACCGGGGAGCTGTTTTTT. It codes for CASAGAGSSTGELFF.

The genes are TRBV5-5 and TRBJ1-5, with a possible D match to TRBD1 (5 bases). The CDR3 is 15 amino acids. Trimming pared 3 bases from V and 0 bases from J, leaving 10 bases between. Germline V gene data show CDR1 as SGHKS and CDR2 as YYEKEE (reference sequence). The chain's CDR3 is CASSSLTGSNQPQHF. DNA of the CDR3: TGTGCCAGCAGCTCCTTAACAGGTAGCAATCAGCCCCAGCATTTT.

This chain joins TRBV2 and TRBJ1-1; the match to TRBD1 covers 7 bases. This CDR3 is built from 15 residues. J lost 1 base, V lost 5 bases, and 7 bases had no gene match. Germline V gene data show CDR1 as SNHLY and CDR2 as FYNNEI. CDR3 region: CASSREWTGNTEAFF. The DNA of the CDR3 is TGTGCCAGCAGTAGGGAATGGACAGGGAACACTGAAGCTTTCTTT.

The rearrangement links TRBV28 to TRBJ2-7; D perhaps matches TRBD1 (6 bases). The germline gives CDR1 MDHEN, CDR2 SYDVKM. With 3 bases removed from V and 5 bases from J, the gap between germline ends came to 17 bases. The CDR3 is 15 residues long. The CDR3 nucleotides are TGTGCCAGCAGTTTGATTGTGGGGGCTCTCAACGAGCAGTACTTC. Its translation: CASSLIVGALNEQYF.

The chain joins TRBV6-5 to TRBJ2-7; D may be TRBD2 (6 bases). Trimming removed 6 bases at V and 2 bases at J, with 11 bases between. Germline CDR1 is MNHEY and CDR2 is SVGAGI. The CDR3 spans 13 residues. CDR3 loop: CASRRDSTYEQYF. CDR3 DNA: TGTGCCAGCAGACGGGACTCCACCTACGAGCAGTACTTC.